This T cell receptor (beta chain) appears in the sequencing data of a study of T-cell memory formation after mild COVID-19. Constant-segment primers served in 5'RACE that generated TCR alpha and TCR beta cDNA libraries bearing sample barcodes and UMIs. TCRdb itself ran the 5' RACE reads through MiXCR, one entry per CDR3 protein. The table records more than 110,000 distinct CDR3 sequences, approximately 25% of them present only once. Germline V CDR1 and CDR2: DFQATT, SNEGSKA (reference sequence). The CDR3 consists of 11 residues. Trimming stripped 5 bases from V and 2 bases from J, with 6 bases between.

The chain joins TRBV20-1 to TRBJ1-1; D not certain. This clonotype originated in an adult woman who had mild COVID-19 (a few samples of this study predate the infection). Cell type and time point are not known. Sequences were obtained from PBMCs or a T cell subset sorted from them (not recorded which). The CDR3 loop is CSAAVNTEAFF. CDR3 nucleotide sequence: TGCAGTGCTGCAGTAAACACTGAAGCTTTCTTT.